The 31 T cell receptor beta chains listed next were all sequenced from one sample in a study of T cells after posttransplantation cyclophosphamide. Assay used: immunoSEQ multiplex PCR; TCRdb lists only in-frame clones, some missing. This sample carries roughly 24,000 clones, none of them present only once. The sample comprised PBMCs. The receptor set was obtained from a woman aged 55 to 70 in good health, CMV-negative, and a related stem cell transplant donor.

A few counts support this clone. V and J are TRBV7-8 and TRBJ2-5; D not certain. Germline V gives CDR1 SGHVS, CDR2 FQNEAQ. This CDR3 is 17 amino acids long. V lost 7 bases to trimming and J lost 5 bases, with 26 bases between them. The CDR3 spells CASTAAPDKIFTETQYF. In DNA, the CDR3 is TGTGCCAGCACCGCGGCACCAGATAAAATCTTTACGGAGACCCAGTACTTC.

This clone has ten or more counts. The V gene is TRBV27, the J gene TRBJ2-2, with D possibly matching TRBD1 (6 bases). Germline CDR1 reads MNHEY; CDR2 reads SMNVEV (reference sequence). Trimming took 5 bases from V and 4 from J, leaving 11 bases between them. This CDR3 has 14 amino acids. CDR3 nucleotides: TGTGCCAGCAGTGCCCAGGGGTCCACCGGGGAGCTGTTTTTT. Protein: CASSAQGSTGELFF.

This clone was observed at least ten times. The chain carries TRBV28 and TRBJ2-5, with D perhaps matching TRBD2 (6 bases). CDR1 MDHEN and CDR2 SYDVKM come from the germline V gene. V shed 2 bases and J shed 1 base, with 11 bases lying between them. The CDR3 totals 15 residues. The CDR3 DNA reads TGTGCCAGCAGTTTAGCGGGACGCCGCCAAGAGACCCAGTACTTC. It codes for CASSLAGRRQETQYF.

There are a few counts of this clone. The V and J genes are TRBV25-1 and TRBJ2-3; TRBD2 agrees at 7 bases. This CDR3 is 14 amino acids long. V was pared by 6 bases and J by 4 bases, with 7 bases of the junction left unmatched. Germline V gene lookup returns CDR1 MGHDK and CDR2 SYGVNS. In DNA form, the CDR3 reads TGTGCCAGCAGCAAGAGACGGGGGGCAGATACGCAGTATTTT. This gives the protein CASSKRRGADTQYF.

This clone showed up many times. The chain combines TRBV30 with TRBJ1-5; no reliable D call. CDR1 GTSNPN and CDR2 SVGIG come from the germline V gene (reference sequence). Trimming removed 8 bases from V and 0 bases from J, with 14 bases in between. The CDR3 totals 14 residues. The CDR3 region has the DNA TGTGCCGCATCATCGGTTAATAGCAATCAGCCCCAGCATTTT. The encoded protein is CAASSVNSNQPQHF. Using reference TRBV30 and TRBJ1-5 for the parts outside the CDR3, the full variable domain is SQTIHQWPATLVQPVGSPLSLECTVEGTSNPNLYWYRQAAGRGLQLLFYSVGIGQISSEVPQNLSASRPQDRQFILSSKKLLLSDSGFYLCAASSVNSNQPQHFGDGTRLSIL.

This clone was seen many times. CDR3 in amino acids: CASSISAGESDTQYF. CDR3 nucleotides: TGTGCCAGTAGTATATCAGCGGGAGAGTCGGATACGCAGTATTTT. V usage is TRBV19 and J usage is TRBJ2-3; 8 bases are shared with TRBD2. This CDR3 comprises 15 residues. The germline V gene has CDR1 LNHDA and CDR2 SQIVND (reference sequence). V lost 2 bases and J lost 6; bases outside the gene matches: 7.

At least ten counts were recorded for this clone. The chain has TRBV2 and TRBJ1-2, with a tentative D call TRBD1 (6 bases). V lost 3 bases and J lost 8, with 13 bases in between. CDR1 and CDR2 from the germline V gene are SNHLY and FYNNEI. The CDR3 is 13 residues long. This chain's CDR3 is CASSEGGRWGYTF. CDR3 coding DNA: TGTGCCAGCAGTGAGGGGGGGCGCTGGGGCTACACCTTC.

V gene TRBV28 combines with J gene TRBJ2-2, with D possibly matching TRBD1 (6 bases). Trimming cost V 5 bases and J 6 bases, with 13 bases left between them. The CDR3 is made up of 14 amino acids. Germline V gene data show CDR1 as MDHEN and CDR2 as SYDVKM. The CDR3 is CASSPSGEPGELFF. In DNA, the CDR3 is TGTGCCAGCAGTCCCTCAGGGGAGCCCGGGGAGCTGTTTTTT.

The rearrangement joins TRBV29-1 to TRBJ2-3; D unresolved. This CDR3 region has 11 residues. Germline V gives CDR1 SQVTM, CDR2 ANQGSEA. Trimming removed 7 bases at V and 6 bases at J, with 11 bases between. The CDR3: CSGGVSDTQYF. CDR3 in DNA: TGCAGCGGCGGAGTTAGTGATACGCAGTATTTT.

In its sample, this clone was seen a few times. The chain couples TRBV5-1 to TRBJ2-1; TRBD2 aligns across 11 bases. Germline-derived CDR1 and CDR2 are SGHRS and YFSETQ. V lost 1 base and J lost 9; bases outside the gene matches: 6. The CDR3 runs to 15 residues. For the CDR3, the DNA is TGCGCCAGCAGCTTGTTAGCGGGGGGGCGGGGTGAGCAGTTCTTC. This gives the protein CASSLLAGGRGEQFF.

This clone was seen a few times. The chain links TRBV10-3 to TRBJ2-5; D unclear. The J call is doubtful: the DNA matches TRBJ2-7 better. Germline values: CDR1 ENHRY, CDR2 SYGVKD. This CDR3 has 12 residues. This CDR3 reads CAASSTDYEQYF. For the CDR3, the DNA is TGTGCCGCCAGCTCTACAGACTACGAGCAGTACTTC.

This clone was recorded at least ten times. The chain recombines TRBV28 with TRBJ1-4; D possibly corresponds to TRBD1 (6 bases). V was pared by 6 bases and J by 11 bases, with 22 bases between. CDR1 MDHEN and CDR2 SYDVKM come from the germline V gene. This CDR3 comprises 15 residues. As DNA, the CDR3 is TGTGCCAGCAGCATAGGGCCCCCACAGGGTCAGAAACTGTTTTTT. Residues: CASSIGPPQGQKLFF.

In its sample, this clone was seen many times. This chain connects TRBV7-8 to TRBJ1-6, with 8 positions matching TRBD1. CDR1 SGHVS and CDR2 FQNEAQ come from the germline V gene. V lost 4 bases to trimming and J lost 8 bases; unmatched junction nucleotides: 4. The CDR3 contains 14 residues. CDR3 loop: CASSSQTGDSPLHF. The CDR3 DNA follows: TGTGCCAGCAGCTCACAGACAGGGGATTCACCCCTCCACTTT. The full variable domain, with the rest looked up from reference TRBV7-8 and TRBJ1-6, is GAGVSQSPRYKVAKRGQDVALRCDPISGHVSLFWYQQALGQGPEFLTYFQNEAQLDKSGLPSDRFFAERPEGSVSTLKIQRTQQEDSAVYLCASSSQTGDSPLHFGNGTRLTVT.

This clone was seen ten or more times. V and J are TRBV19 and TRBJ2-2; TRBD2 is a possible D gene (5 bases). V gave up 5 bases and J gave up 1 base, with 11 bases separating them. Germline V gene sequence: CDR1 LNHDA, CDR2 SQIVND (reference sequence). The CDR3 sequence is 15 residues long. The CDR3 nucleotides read TGTGCCAGTAGTTTTCGACGGGGGAACACCGGGGAGCTGTTTTTT. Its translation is CASSFRRGNTGELFF.

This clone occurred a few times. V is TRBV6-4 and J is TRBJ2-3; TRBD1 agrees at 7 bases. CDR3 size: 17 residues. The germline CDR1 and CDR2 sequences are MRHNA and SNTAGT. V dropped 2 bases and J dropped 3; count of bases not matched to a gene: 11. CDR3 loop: CASSDPMGQLGTDTQYF. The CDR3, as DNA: TGTGCCAGCAGTGACCCTATGGGACAGTTGGGGACAGATACGCAGTATTTT.

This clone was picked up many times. The CDR3 coding sequence is TGTGCCAGCACCCGGGACAGTGTAGTGTCGGGCTATGGCTACACCTTC. Residues: CASTRDSVVSGYGYTF. The rearrangement links TRBV2 to TRBJ1-2, with 7 bases fitting TRBD1. Germline lookup yields CDR1 SNHLY and CDR2 FYNNEI. Germline trimming cut 7 bases from V and 4 bases from J; bases unmatched to any gene: 15. The CDR3 loop spans 16 amino acids.

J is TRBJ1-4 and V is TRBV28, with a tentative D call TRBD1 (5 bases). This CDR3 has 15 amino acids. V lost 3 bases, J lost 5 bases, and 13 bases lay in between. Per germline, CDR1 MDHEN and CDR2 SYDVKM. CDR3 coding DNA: TGTGCCAGCAGTTTTAAGCAGGGAGGAAATGAAAAACTGTTTTTT. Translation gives CASSFKQGGNEKLFF.

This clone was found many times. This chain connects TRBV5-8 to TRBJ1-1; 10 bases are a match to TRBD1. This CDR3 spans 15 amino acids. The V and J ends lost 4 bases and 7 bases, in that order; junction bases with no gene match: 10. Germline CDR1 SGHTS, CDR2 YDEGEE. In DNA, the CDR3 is TGTGCCAGCAGCCCCCGGACAGGGGGTGCGGGTGAAGCTTTCTTT. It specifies CASSPRTGGAGEAFF.

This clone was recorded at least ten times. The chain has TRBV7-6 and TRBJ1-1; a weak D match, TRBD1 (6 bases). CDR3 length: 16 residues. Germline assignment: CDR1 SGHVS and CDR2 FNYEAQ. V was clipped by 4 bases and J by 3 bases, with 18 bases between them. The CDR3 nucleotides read TGTGCCAGCAGCTCCCGCAGGGGCAGATTACACACTGAAGCTTTCTTT. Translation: CASSSRRGRLHTEAFF.

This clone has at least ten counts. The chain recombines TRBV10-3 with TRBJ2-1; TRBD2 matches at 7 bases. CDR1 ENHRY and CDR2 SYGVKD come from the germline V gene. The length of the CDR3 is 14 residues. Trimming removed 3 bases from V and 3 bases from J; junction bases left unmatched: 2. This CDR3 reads CAISDGGIYNEQFF. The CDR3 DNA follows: TGTGCCATCAGTGACGGGGGGATCTACAATGAGCAGTTCTTC.

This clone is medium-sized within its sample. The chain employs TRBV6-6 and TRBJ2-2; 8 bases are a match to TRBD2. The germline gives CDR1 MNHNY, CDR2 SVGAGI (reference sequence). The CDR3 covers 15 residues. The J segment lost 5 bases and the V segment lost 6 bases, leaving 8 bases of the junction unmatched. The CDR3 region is CASSPTGGRTGELFF. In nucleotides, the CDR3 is TGTGCCAGCAGCCCGACGGGGGGGCGGACCGGGGAGCTGTTTTTT.

CDR3 coding DNA: TGCAGCGGCGACAGAAGCACAGATACGCAGTATTTT. It translates to CSGDRSTDTQYF. The chain combines TRBV29-1 with TRBJ2-3; perhaps TRBD1 as D (5 bases). The CDR3 loop spans 12 amino acids. Germline assignment: CDR1 SQVTM and CDR2 ANQGSEA. Trimming cost V 7 bases and J 0 bases, with 8 bases left between them.

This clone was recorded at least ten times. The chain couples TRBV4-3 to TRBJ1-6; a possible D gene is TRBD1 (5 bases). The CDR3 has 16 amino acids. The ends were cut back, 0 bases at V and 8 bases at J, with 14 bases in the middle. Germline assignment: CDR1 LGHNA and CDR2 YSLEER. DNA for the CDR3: TGCGCCAGCAGCCAAGAGAAATGGGGCAGCTATTCACCCCTCCACTTT. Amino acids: CASSQEKWGSYSPLHF.

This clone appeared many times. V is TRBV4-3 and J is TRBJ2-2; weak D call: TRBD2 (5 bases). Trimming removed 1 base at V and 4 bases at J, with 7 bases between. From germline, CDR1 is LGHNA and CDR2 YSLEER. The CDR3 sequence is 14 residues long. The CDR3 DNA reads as TGCGCCAGCAGCCAAGTAGCGCTCACCGGGGAGCTGTTTTTT. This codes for CASSQVALTGELFF.

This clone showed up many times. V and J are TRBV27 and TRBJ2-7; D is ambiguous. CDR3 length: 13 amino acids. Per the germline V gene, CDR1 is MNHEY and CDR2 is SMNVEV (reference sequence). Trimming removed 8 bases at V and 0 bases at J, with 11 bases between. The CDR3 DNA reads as TGTGCCAGCCAGGATCTCGACTCCTACGAGCAGTACTTC. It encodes CASQDLDSYEQYF.

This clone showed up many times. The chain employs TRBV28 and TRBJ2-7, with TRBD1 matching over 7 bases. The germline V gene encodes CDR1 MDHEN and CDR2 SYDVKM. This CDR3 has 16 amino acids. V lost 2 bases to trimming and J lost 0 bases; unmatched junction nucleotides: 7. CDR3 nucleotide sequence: TGTGCCAGCAGTTTAACAGGCAGGGGGTACTCCTACGAGCAGTACTTC. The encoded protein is CASSLTGRGYSYEQYF. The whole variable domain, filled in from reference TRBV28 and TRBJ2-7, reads DVKVTQSSRYLVKRTGEKVFLECVQDMDHENMFWYRQDPGLGLRLIYFSYDVKMKEKGDIPEGYSVSREKKERFSLILESASTNQTSMYLCASSLTGRGYSYEQYFGPGTRLTVT.

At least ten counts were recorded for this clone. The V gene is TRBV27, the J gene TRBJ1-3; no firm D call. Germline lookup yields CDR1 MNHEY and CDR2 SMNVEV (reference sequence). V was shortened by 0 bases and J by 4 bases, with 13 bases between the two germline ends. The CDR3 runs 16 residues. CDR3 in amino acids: CASSLSSRPGGNTIYF. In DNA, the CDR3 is TGTGCCAGCAGTTTATCTTCACGGCCGGGGGGAAACACCATATATTTT.

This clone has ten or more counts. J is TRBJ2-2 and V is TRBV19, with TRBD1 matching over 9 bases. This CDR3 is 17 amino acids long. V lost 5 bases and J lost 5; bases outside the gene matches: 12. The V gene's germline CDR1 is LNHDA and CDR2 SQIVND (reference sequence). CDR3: CASSPPGQGRKTGELFF. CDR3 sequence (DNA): TGTGCCAGTAGTCCGCCGGGACAGGGAAGGAAAACCGGGGAGCTGTTTTTT.

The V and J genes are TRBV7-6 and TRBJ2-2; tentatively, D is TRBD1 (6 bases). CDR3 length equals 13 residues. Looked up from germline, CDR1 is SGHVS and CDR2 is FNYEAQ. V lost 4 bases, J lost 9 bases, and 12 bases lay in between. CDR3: CASSSQGPRELFF. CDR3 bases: TGTGCCAGCAGCTCTCAGGGGCCCAGGGAGCTGTTTTTT.

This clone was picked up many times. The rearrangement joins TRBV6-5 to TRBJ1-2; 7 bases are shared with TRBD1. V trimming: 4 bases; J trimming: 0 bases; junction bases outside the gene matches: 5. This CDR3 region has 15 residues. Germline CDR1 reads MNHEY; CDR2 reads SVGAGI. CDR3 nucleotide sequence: TGTGCCAGCAGTTCGATCGGGACAGCTAACTATGGCTACACCTTC. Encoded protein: CASSSIGTANYGYTF.

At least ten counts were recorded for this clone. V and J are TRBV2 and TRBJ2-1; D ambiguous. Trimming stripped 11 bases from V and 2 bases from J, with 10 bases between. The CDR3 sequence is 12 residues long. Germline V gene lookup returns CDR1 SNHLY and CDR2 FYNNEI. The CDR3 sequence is CASRLAYNEQFF. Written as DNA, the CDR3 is TGTGCCTCCCGACTGGCCTACAATGAGCAGTTCTTC. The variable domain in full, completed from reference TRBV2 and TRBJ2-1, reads EPEVTQTPSHQVTQMGQEVILRCVPISNHLYFYWYRQILGQKVEFLVSFYNNEISEKSEIFDDQFSVERPDGSNFTLKIRSTKLEDSAMYFCASRLAYNEQFFGPGTRLTVL.